The 18 T cell receptor beta chains given below trace back to one sample, sequenced in a study of blood T cells in healthy people across ages. A second PCR of roughly 7 to 11 cycles used a sample-barcoded 5' primer and a J-beta primer mix. TCRdb called the 5' RACE reads again in MiXCR, with one record for every CDR3 protein. The sample lists over 1,500,000 distinct CDR3 sequences; roughly two fifths were seen once. Sequenced: blood. The receptors shown here come from a human donor in good health.

A few counts support this clonotype. The gene calls are TRBV7-3 and TRBJ2-3; 11 nucleotides match TRBD1. CDR1 and CDR2 from the germline V gene are SGHTA and FQGTGA. The V and J ends lost 4 bases and 5 bases, in that order; junction bases with no gene match: 8. The CDR3 has 16 residues. Here the CDR3 reads CASSSPRDRGEDTQYF. CDR3 coding DNA: TGTGCCAGCAGCTCACCCAGGGACAGGGGGGAAGATACGCAGTATTTT.

The chain carries TRBV4-3 and TRBJ2-6; TRBD1 or TRBD2 may be the D gene (5 bases each). Trimming removed 2 bases at V and 2 bases at J, with 34 bases between. This CDR3 contains 24 residues. Germline V gene lookup returns CDR1 LGHNA and CDR2 YSLEER. In DNA, the CDR3 is TGCGCCAGCAGCCAATCATACTACCGGGCCAGCCTAGGGGACCCGATAGCTGGGGCCAACGTCCTGACTTTC. Translating gives CASSQSYYRASLGDPIAGANVLTF.

In its sample, this clonotype was seen a few times. This CDR3 is CASSYSLGAGGQETQYF. CDR3 nucleotides: TGTGCCAGCAGTTACTCTCTCGGAGCGGGGGGGCAAGAGACCCAGTACTTC. This chain links TRBV6-5 with TRBJ2-5; 10 bases are a match to TRBD2. Per the germline V gene, CDR1 is MNHEY and CDR2 is SVGAGI. CDR3 size: 17 residues. J was trimmed by 2 bases and V by 0 bases; bases with no gene match: 6.

This clonotype showed up just a few times. The V gene is TRBV6-5, the J gene TRBJ2-5; 8 bases match TRBD2. With the DNA end fitting TRBJ2-7 better, the J assignment may be wrong. This CDR3 contains 13 residues. Per germline, CDR1 MNHEY and CDR2 SVGAGI. CDR3 protein: CASSWGSGAEQYF. The DNA for the CDR3 is TGTGCCAGCAGCTGGGGTAGCGGGGCCGAGCAGTACTTC.

This clonotype was detected once. The chain combines TRBV5-1 with TRBJ1-1, with D unclear. The CDR3 sequence is 15 residues long. Trimming removed 0 bases at V and 1 base at J, with 10 bases between. Looked up from germline, CDR1 is SGHRS and CDR2 is YFSETQ. In nucleotides, the CDR3 is TGCGCCAGCAGCTTGGTAATAGGGAAGAACACTGAAGCTTTCTTT. Translating gives CASSLVIGKNTEAFF.

The sample holds a few counts of this clonotype. The chain has TRBV7-2 and TRBJ2-5; a weak D match, TRBD2 (5 bases). This CDR3 contains 16 residues. V was clipped by 3 bases and J by 5 bases, with 19 bases between them. Germline V gene data show CDR1 as SGHTA and CDR2 as FQGNSA. This CDR3 is CASSFPGGTLEETQYF. The CDR3, as DNA: TGTGCCAGCAGCTTCCCCGGAGGAACTTTGGAGGAGACCCAGTACTTC. The variable domain in full, completed from reference TRBV7-2 and TRBJ2-5, reads GAGVSQSPSNKVTEKGKDVELRCDPISGHTALYWYRQSLGQGLEFLIYFQGNSAPDKSGLPSDRFSAERTGGSVSTLTIQRTQQEDSAVYLCASSFPGGTLEETQYFGPGTRLLVL.

This clonotype showed up just a few times. A junction end diverges from the germline sequence, so it may reflect a read error. The V gene is TRBV6-1, the J gene TRBJ2-1, with D perhaps matching TRBD1 (6 bases). Looked up from germline, CDR1 is MNHNS and CDR2 is SASEGT. This CDR3 has 16 residues. This CDR3 reads CANSEEHREPYNEQFF. CDR3 bases: TGTGCCAACAGTGAGGAACACAGGGAACCCTACAATGAGCAGTTCTTC.

The chain combines TRBV12-3 or TRBV12-4 with TRBJ2-4; D is possibly TRBD1 (5 bases). The J call is uncertain, as TRBJ2-5 better fits the DNA end. The CDR3 covers 14 residues. DNA of the CDR3: TGTGCCAGCAGGTCGGACACCTCCCAAGAGACCCAGTACTTC. Translation gives CASRSDTSQETQYF.

This chain joins TRBV7-3 and TRBJ2-1; 10 bases line up with TRBD1. V lost 1 base to trimming and J lost 15 bases; unmatched junction nucleotides: 15. CDR1 and CDR2 from the germline V gene are SGHTA and FQGTGA. CDR3 length: 16 amino acids. The DNA for the CDR3 is TGTGCCAGCAGCTTAAACGGCGGGACAGGGGCCGTTAATCCGTTCTTC. It translates to CASSLNGGTGAVNPFF. Drawing the rest from reference TRBV7-3 and TRBJ2-1, the complete variable domain is GAGVSQTPSNKVTEKGKYVELRCDPISGHTALYWYRQSLGQGPEFLIYFQGTGAADDSGLPNDRFFAVRPEGSVSTLKIQRTERGDSAVYLCASSLNGGTGAVNPFFGPGTRLTVL.

This chain uses TRBV9 with TRBJ2-7; 7 bases fit TRBD2. Looked up from germline, CDR1 is SGDLS and CDR2 is YYNGEE. J was trimmed by 2 bases and V by 1 base; bases with no gene match: 12. CDR3 length: 17 amino acids. CDR3: CASSVRAGRGTTYEQYF. CDR3 coding DNA: TGTGCCAGCAGCGTACGTGCAGGGCGGGGGACTACCTACGAGCAGTACTTC.

V usage is TRBV7-3 and J usage is TRBJ2-1; 7 bases align to TRBD2. The CDR3 runs 14 residues. V lost 5 bases, J lost 5 bases, and 6 bases stayed unmatched. Germline loops: CDR1 SGHTA, CDR2 FQGTGA. For the CDR3, the DNA is TGTGCCAGCAGCCCGAGCGGGGCTAACAATGAGCAGTTCTTC. It codes for CASSPSGANNEQFF.

This chain links TRBV6-1 with TRBJ2-4; no firm D call. The germline CDR1 and CDR2 sequences are MNHNS and SASEGT. V was pared by 8 bases and J by 1 base, with 3 bases between. CDR3 length: 11 residues. As DNA, the CDR3 is TGTGCCAGCCAGGCCAAAAACATTCAGTACTTC. Encoded protein: CASQAKNIQYF.

Notes on this clonotype: The junction shows a germline mismatch at one end, possibly a read error. V gene TRBV27 combines with J gene TRBJ2-4; 7 nucleotides match TRBD1. The DNA end is more similar to TRBJ2-7, so the J call may be wrong. The CDR3 has 14 amino acids. CDR1 is MNHEY and CDR2 is SMNVEV in the germline V gene (reference sequence). CDR3 amino acids: CVSSSQRQGDEQYF. For the CDR3, the DNA is TGTGTCAGCAGTTCCCAAAGACAGGGCGACGAGCAGTACTTC.

This chain connects TRBV12-3 or TRBV12-4 to TRBJ2-1, with 9 bases identical to TRBD2. This CDR3 is 18 amino acids long. V dropped 6 bases and J dropped 0; count of bases not matched to a gene: 12. CDR3 in amino acids: CASSPGTGGGASYNEQFF. CDR3 DNA: TGTGCCAGCAGCCCTGGGACTGGCGGGGGGGCCTCCTACAATGAGCAGTTCTTC.

This clonotype was seen more than once but under ten times. The chain carries TRBV7-2 and TRBJ2-7, with D uncertain. This CDR3 spans 15 amino acids. Trimming shortened V by 2 bases and J by 1 base, and 12 bases separated the two germline ends. The germline V gene has CDR1 SGHTA and CDR2 FQGNSA. The CDR3 here is CASSLSAYPSYEQYF. CDR3 nucleotides: TGTGCCAGCAGCTTATCCGCCTACCCTTCCTACGAGCAGTACTTC.

The chain joins TRBV29-1 to TRBJ1-1, with a possible D match to TRBD1 (6 bases). Looked up from germline, CDR1 is SQVTM and CDR2 is ANQGSEA. The CDR3 consists of 13 residues. Trimming took 6 bases from V and 4 from J, leaving 15 bases between them. The CDR3 here is CSVSRGGFTEAFF. The CDR3 nucleotides read TGCAGCGTCTCGAGGGGGGGATTCACTGAAGCTTTCTTT.

This clonotype came up a few times. The chain couples TRBV29-1 to TRBJ2-3; D unclear. The CDR3 is 11 amino acids. Germline-derived CDR1 and CDR2 are SQVTM and ANQGSEA. Trimming shortened V by 0 bases and J by 5 bases, and 3 bases separated the two germline ends. As DNA, the CDR3 is TGCAGCGTTGAAGAGGAAGATACGCAGTATTTT. The encoded protein is CSVEEEDTQYF.

This clonotype has a handful of counts. This chain connects TRBV20-1 to TRBJ1-6, with 7 bases lining up with TRBD1. Unmatched junction bases numbered 1, after V lost 0 bases and J lost 11 bases. This CDR3 has 12 amino acids. The germline V gene encodes CDR1 DFQATT and CDR2 SNEGSKA (reference sequence). In DNA form, the CDR3 reads TGCAGTGCTAGAGACACAGGGGCACCCCTCCACTTT. As protein: CSARDTGAPLHF.